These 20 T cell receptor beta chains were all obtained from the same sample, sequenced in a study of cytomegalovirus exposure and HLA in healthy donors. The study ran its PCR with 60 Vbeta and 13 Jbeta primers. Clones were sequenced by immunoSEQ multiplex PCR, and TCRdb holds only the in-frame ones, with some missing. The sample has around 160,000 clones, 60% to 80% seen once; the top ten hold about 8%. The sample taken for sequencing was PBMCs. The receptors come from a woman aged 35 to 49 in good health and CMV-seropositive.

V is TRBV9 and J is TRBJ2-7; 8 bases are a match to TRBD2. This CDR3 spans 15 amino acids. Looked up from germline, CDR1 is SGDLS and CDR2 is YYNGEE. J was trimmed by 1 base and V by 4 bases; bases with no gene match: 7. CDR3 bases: TGTGCCAGCAGCCCTCGGGGGGGAATATCCTACGAGCAGTACTTC. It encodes CASSPRGGISYEQYF.

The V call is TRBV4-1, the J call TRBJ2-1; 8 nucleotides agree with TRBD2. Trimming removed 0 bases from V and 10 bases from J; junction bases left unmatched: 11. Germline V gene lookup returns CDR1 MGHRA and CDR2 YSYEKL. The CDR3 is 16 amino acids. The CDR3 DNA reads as TGCGCCAGCAGCCAAGATGGGACTAGACCATGGAACGAGCAGTTCTTC. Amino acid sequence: CASSQDGTRPWNEQFF.

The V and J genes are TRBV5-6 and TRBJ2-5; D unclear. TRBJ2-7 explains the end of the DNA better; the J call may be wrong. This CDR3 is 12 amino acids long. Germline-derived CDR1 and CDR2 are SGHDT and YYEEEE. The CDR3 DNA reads TGTGCCAGCAGCTTGACGTCCTACGAGCAGTACTTC. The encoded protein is CASSLTSYEQYF.

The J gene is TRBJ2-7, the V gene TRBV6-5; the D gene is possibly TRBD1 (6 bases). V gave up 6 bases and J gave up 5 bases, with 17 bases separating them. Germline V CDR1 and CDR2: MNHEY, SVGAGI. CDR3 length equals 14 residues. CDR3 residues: CASSPRGGHDEQYF. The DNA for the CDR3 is TGTGCCAGCAGCCCGAGAGGGGGACATGACGAGCAGTACTTC.

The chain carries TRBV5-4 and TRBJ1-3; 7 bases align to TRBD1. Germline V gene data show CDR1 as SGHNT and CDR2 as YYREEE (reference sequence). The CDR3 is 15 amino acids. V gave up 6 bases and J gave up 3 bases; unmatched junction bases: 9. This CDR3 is CASTSQGVNGNTIYF. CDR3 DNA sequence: TGTGCCAGCACCTCCCAGGGGGTAAATGGAAACACCATATATTTT.

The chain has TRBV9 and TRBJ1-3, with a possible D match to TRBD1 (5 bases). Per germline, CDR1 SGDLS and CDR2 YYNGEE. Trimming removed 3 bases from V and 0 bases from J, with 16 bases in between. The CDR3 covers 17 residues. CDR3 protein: CASSEGWGGVSGNTIYF. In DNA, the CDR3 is TGTGCCAGCAGCGAGGGGTGGGGGGGAGTCTCTGGAAACACCATATATTTT.

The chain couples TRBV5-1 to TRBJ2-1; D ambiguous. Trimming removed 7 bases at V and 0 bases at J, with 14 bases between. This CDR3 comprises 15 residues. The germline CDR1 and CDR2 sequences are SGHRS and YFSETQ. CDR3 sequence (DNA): TGCGCCAGCGGAACTGACTTTAGCTCCTACAATGAGCAGTTCTTC. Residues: CASGTDFSSYNEQFF.

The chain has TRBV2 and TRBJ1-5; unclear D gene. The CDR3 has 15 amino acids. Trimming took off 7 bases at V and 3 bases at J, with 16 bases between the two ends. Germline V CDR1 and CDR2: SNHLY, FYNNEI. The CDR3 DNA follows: TGTGCCAGCACCCCAACTGCGACTTTCAATCAGCCCCAGCATTTT. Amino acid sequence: CASTPTATFNQPQHF.

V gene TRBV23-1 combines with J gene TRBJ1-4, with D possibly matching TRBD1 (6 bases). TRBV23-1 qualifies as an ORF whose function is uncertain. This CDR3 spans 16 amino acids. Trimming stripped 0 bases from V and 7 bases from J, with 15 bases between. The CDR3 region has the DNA TGCGCCAGCAGTCAATCGGCGAAGGGGGGGGGTGAAAAACTGTTTTTT. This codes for CASSQSAKGGGEKLFF.

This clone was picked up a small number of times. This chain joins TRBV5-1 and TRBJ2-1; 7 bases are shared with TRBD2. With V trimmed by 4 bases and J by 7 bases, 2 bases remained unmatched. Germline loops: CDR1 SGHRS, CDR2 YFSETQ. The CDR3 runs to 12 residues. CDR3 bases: TGCGCCAGCAGCAGGGAGGGTAATGAGCAGTTCTTC. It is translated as CASSREGNEQFF.

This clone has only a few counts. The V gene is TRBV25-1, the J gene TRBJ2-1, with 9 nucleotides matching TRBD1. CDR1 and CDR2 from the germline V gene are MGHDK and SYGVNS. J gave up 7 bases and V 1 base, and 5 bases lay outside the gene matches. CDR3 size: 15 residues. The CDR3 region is CASSESGQGKNEQFF. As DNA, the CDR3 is TGTGCCAGCAGTGAATCGGGACAGGGTAAGAATGAGCAGTTCTTC.

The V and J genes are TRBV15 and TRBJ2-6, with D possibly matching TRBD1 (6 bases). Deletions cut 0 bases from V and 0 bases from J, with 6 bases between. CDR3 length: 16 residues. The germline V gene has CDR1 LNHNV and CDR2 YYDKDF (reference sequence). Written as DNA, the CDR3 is TGTGCCACCAGCAGAGAAGGGGGCTCTGGGGCCAACGTCCTGACTTTC. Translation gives CATSREGGSGANVLTF. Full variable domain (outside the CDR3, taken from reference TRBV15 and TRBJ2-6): DAMVIQNPRYQVTQFGKPVTLSCSQTLNHNVMYWYQQKSSQAPKLLFHYYDKDFNNEADTPDNFQSRRPNTSFCFLDIRSPGLGDTAMYLCATSREGGSGANVLTFGAGSRLTVL.

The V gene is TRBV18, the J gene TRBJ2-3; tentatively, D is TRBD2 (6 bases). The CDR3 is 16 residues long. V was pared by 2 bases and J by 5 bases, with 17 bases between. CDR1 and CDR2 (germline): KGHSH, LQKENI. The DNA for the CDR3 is TGTGCCAGCTCACCAAGTACAACGGGAGTGATAGATACGCAGTATTTT. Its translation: CASSPSTTGVIDTQYF.

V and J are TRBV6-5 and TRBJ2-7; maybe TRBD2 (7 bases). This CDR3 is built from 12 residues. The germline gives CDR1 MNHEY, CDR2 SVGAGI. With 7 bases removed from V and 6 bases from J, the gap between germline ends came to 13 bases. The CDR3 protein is CASKRGGTEQYF. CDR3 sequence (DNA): TGTGCCAGCAAAAGGGGGGGAACCGAGCAGTACTTC.

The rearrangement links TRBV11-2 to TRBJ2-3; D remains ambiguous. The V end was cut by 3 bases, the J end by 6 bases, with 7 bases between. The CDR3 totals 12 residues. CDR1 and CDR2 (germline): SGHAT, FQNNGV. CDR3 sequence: CASSFGEDTQYF. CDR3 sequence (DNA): TGTGCCAGCAGCTTTGGAGAGGATACGCAGTATTTT.

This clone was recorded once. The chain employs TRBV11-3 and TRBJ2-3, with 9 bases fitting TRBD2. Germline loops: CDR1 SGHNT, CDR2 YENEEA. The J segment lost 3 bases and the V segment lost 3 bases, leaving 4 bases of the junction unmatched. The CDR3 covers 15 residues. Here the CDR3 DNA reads TGTGCCAGCAGCTTCGGACTAGCGAGTACAGATACGCAGTATTTT. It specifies CASSFGLASTDTQYF.

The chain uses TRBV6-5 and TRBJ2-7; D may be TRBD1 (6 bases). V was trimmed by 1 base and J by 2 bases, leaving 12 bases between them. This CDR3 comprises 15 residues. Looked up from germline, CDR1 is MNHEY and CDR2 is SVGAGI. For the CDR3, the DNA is TGTGCCAGCAGTTACTTCACAGGGCCTACCTACGAGCAGTACTTC. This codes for CASSYFTGPTYEQYF.

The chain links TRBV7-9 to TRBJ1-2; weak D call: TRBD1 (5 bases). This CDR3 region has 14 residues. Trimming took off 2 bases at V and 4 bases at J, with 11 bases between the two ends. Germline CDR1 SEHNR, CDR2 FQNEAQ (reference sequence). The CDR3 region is CASSLLPDTYGYTF. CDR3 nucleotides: TGTGCCAGCAGCTTATTACCGGACACCTATGGCTACACCTTC.

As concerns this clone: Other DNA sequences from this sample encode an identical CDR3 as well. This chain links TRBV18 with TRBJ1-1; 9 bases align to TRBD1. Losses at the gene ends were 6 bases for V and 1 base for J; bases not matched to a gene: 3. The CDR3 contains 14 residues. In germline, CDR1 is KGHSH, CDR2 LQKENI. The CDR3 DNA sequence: TGTGCCAGCTCCCCGGGACAGGGGAACACTGAAGCTTTCTTT. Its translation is CASSPGQGNTEAFF.

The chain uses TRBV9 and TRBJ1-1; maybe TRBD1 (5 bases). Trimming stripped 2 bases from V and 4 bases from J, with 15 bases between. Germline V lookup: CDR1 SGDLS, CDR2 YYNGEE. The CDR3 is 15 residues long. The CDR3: CASSVRSGEGTEAFF. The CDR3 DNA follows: TGTGCCAGCAGCGTCCGATCGGGGGAGGGCACTGAAGCTTTCTTT.